Following are 27 T cell receptor beta chains from one sample sequenced in a study of shared clonotypes between healthy human individuals. Clones were sequenced by immunoSEQ multiplex PCR, and TCRdb holds only the in-frame ones, with some missing. The sample lists millions of clones; about 95% were seen once. The sequencing input was naive CD4+ T cells sorted from blood. As for subset: CD45RA+ positively selected. The receptors derive from a man in his late teens or twenties in good health.

The V and J genes are TRBV6-6 and TRBJ1-2, with no clear D. Germline assignment: CDR1 MNHNY and CDR2 SVGAGI (reference sequence). The germline V and J ends were trimmed by 2 bases and 0 bases, with 7 bases remaining between them. CDR3 length: 14 residues. The CDR3 reads CASSYNGPNYGYTF. The CDR3 nucleotides read TGTGCCAGCAGTTACAACGGTCCTAACTATGGCTACACCTTC.

The count of this clone is one. V is TRBV30 and J is TRBJ2-5, with no clear D. Per germline, CDR1 GTSNPN and CDR2 SVGIG (reference sequence). Trimming pared 2 bases from V and 1 base from J, leaving 8 bases between. The CDR3 sequence is 13 residues long. The CDR3 DNA reads TGTGCCTGGAGTCGTGGATTCCAAGAGACCCAGTACTTC. Its translation is CAWSRGFQETQYF.

The gene calls are TRBV10-3 and TRBJ2-1; 7 nucleotides match TRBD1. V shed 8 bases, J shed 3 bases, and the junction held 7 bases outside the gene matches. Germline CDR1 ENHRY, CDR2 SYGVKD. The CDR3 covers 14 residues. CDR3 amino acids: CAIAQGSGYNEQFF. The CDR3 nucleotides are TGTGCCATCGCACAGGGGTCGGGCTACAATGAGCAGTTCTTC.

The chain employs TRBV5-4 and TRBJ1-1; unclear D gene. Trimming cost V 3 bases and J 2 bases, with 14 bases left between them. Germline V CDR1 and CDR2: SGHNT, YYREEE (reference sequence). The CDR3 is 15 residues long. In DNA, the CDR3 is TGTGCCAGCAGCTCGGCCGAGACTAAAAACACTGAAGCTTTCTTT. Its protein is CASSSAETKNTEAFF.

The chain combines TRBV7-2 with TRBJ2-7, with 11 nucleotides matching TRBD2. The CDR3 sequence is 15 residues long. V trimming: 4 bases; J trimming: 3 bases; junction bases outside the gene matches: 5. Germline V gives CDR1 SGHTA, CDR2 FQGNSA. The CDR3 protein is CASSSPGLAVYEQYF. The DNA for the CDR3 is TGTGCCAGCAGCTCTCCGGGACTAGCGGTCTACGAGCAGTACTTC.

The V call is TRBV5-1, the J call TRBJ2-2; 8 bases map to TRBD1. Germline V gives CDR1 SGHRS, CDR2 YFSETQ. The CDR3 totals 15 residues. The V gene end was trimmed by 4 bases and the J gene end by 2 bases; junction bases not matched to a gene: 4. In DNA, the CDR3 is TGCGCCAGCAGCGAGGGACAGGTCAACACCGGGGAGCTGTTTTTT. Protein sequence: CASSEGQVNTGELFF.

This clone was recorded only once. This chain links TRBV18 with TRBJ2-7; TRBD2 agrees at 11 bases. Germline V gene sequence: CDR1 KGHSH, CDR2 LQKENI. V was pared by 3 bases and J by 10 bases, with 11 bases of the junction left unmatched. The CDR3 loop spans 15 amino acids. The DNA for the CDR3 is TGTGCCAGCTCACCCGGGACTAGCGGAGGTCTAAAACAGTACTTC. Translated, it gives CASSPGTSGGLKQYF.

The rearrangement uses TRBV29-1 and TRBJ2-5, with D possibly being TRBD1 (5 bases). CDR1 is SQVTM, CDR2 ANQGSEA, per germline. The V end was cut by 5 bases, the J end by 1 base, with 8 bases between. The CDR3 sequence is 12 residues long. The CDR3 loop is CSVTTVQETQYF. In DNA form, the CDR3 reads TGCAGCGTTACGACAGTCCAAGAGACCCAGTACTTC.

V gene TRBV6-4 combines with J gene TRBJ2-2; 7 bases fit TRBD2. After removal of 7 bases from V and 0 bases from J, the junction contained 5 bases not matched to a gene. CDR1 and CDR2 (germline): MRHNA, SNTAGT. CDR3 length: 15 amino acids. The CDR3 nucleotides are TGTGCCAGCATACAGCGGGACCCGAACACCGGGGAGCTGTTTTTT. Translated, it gives CASIQRDPNTGELFF.

The V call is TRBV18, the J call TRBJ2-7; 9 positions agree with TRBD1. The ends lost 3 bases at V and 3 bases at J; junction bases unmatched: 9. The CDR3 loop spans 16 amino acids. CDR1 KGHSH and CDR2 LQKENI come from the germline V gene. The CDR3: CASSPAGTGPNYEQYF. The CDR3 nucleotides read TGTGCCAGCTCACCGGCCGGGACAGGGCCGAACTACGAGCAGTACTTC. The entire variable domain, with the rest obtained from reference TRBV18 and TRBJ2-7, is as follows: NAGVMQNPRHLVRRRGQEARLRCSPMKGHSHVYWYRQLPEEGLKFMVYLQKENIIDESGMPKERFSAEFPKEGPSILRIQQVVRGDSAAYFCASSPAGTGPNYEQYFGPGTRLTVT.

V and J are TRBV25-1 and TRBJ2-1; D remains ambiguous. With 5 bases removed from V and 8 bases from J, the gap between germline ends came to 16 bases. Germline V gene sequence: CDR1 MGHDK, CDR2 SYGVNS. This CDR3 comprises 14 residues. CDR3 loop: CASSPPGKKDEQFF. The CDR3 DNA sequence: TGTGCCAGCAGTCCTCCAGGAAAAAAGGATGAGCAGTTCTTC.

This clone was seen a single time. The V gene is TRBV7-2, the J gene TRBJ2-7; 7 bases map to TRBD2. CDR1 and CDR2 from the germline V gene are SGHTA and FQGNSA. This CDR3 region has 14 residues. V was clipped by 4 bases and J by 3 bases; unmatched bases: 6. The CDR3 is CASSSFLAVYEQYF. CDR3 coding DNA: TGTGCCAGCAGCTCCTTCCTAGCGGTCTACGAGCAGTACTTC.

This sequence joins TRBV25-1 and TRBJ1-2, with D possibly TRBD1 on 5 matching bases. Trimming removed 4 bases at V and 4 bases at J, with 16 bases between. The length of the CDR3 is 15 residues. Germline CDR1 MGHDK, CDR2 SYGVNS. For the CDR3, the DNA is TGTGCCAGCAGTGGACGCTTATCTGACAGCTATGGCTACACCTTC. Protein sequence: CASSGRLSDSYGYTF.

The chain joins TRBV28 to TRBJ2-7, with 10 nucleotides matching TRBD1. V lost 7 bases, J lost 2 bases, and 5 bases stayed unmatched. This CDR3 has 14 residues. The germline V gene has CDR1 MDHEN and CDR2 SYDVKM. Here the CDR3 DNA reads TGTGCCAGCAACACGGGACAGGGGACCTACGAGCAGTACTTC. Its protein is CASNTGQGTYEQYF.

The chain recombines TRBV19 with TRBJ2-2, with D hard to call. This CDR3 is 14 amino acids long. Trimming shortened V by 3 bases and J by 2 bases, and 7 bases separated the two germline ends. CDR1 LNHDA and CDR2 SQIVND come from the germline V gene (reference sequence). This CDR3 reads CASSMAGNTGELFF. Here the CDR3 DNA reads TGTGCCAGTAGTATGGCCGGTAACACCGGGGAGCTGTTTTTT.

This chain uses TRBV7-2 with TRBJ2-5; D perhaps matches TRBD2 (5 bases). The CDR3 is 16 residues long. Trimming left V 5 bases short and J 9 bases short, with 25 bases between. Germline CDR1 is SGHTA and CDR2 is FQGNSA. CDR3 coding DNA: TGTGCCAGCAGCCCCACCCCTAGAGCGGTCGATGGGGCCCAGTACTTC. Its translation is CASSPTPRAVDGAQYF. The full variable domain, completed using reference TRBV7-2 and TRBJ2-5, is GAGVSQSPSNKVTEKGKDVELRCDPISGHTALYWYRQSLGQGLEFLIYFQGNSAPDKSGLPSDRFSAERTGGSVSTLTIQRTQQEDSAVYLCASSPTPRAVDGAQYFGPGTRLLVL.

This chain links TRBV18 with TRBJ1-1; weak D call: TRBD1 (5 bases). CDR3 length: 18 residues. CDR1 is KGHSH, CDR2 LQKENI, per germline. Trimming took 1 base from V and 0 from J, leaving 18 bases between them. The CDR3 nucleotides read TGTGCCAGCTCACCACTCGGGACTTACCCCGGGATGAACACTGAAGCTTTCTTT. It is translated as CASSPLGTYPGMNTEAFF.

The chain carries TRBV11-2 and TRBJ1-1; 7 bases are a match to TRBD1. In germline, CDR1 is SGHAT, CDR2 FQNNGV. The J segment lost 7 bases and the V segment lost 10 bases, leaving 12 bases of the junction unmatched. The CDR3 sequence is 13 residues long. In DNA, the CDR3 is TGTGCCACCGCTGGAAGGCCAGGGGGTGAAGCTTTCTTT. Its translation is CATAGRPGGEAFF.

This clone is a singleton in its sample. V and J are TRBV5-4 and TRBJ1-6; no firm D call. V was pared by 0 bases and J by 9 bases, with 10 bases between. Per germline, CDR1 SGHNT and CDR2 YYREEE (reference sequence). This CDR3 contains 14 residues. The CDR3 is CASSLDRLLSPLHF. CDR3 coding DNA: TGTGCCAGCAGCTTGGATCGGCTGCTTTCACCCCTCCACTTT. The full variable domain, its missing parts supplied by reference TRBV5-4 and TRBJ1-6, is ETGVTQSPTHLIKTRGQQVTLRCSSQSGHNTVSWYQQALGQGPQFIFQYYREEENGRGNFPPRFSGLQFPNYSSELNVNALELDDSALYLCASSLDRLLSPLHFGNGTRLTVT.

This clone was recorded only once. The chain is built from TRBV6-5 and TRBJ2-6, with a possible D match to TRBD1 (6 bases). Germline V gene lookup returns CDR1 MNHEY and CDR2 SVGAGI. Trimming took off 5 bases at V and 2 bases at J, with 10 bases between the two ends. The length of the CDR3 is 15 residues. CDR3 residues: CASSKQGTGANVLTF. DNA of the CDR3: TGTGCCAGCAGTAAACAGGGTACTGGGGCCAACGTCCTGACTTTC.

The chain couples TRBV4-1 to TRBJ1-4, with D uncertain. V shed 3 bases and J shed 9 bases, with 14 bases lying between them. Germline assignment: CDR1 MGHRA and CDR2 YSYEKL. The CDR3 has 14 residues. CDR3 protein: CASSQAGGLQKLFF. The CDR3 nucleotides read TGCGCCAGCAGCCAGGCCGGAGGCCTTCAAAAACTGTTTTTT.

This chain connects TRBV4-1 to TRBJ2-5; D gene unclear. V was pared by 2 bases and J by 1 base, with 2 bases between. The CDR3 extends over 12 amino acids. Germline CDR1 reads MGHRA; CDR2 reads YSYEKL. The CDR3 loop reads CASSQPQETQYF. The CDR3 nucleotides read TGCGCCAGCAGCCAACCCCAAGAGACCCAGTACTTC.

V gene TRBV2 combines with J gene TRBJ2-2, with D possibly being TRBD2 (5 bases). V was clipped by 3 bases and J by 2 bases, with 13 bases between them. Germline values: CDR1 SNHLY, CDR2 FYNNEI. CDR3 size: 16 residues. For the CDR3, the DNA is TGTGCCAGCAGTGAGGAGGTGGTCCCAAACACCGGGGAGCTGTTTTTT. Translation: CASSEEVVPNTGELFF.

The CDR3 spells CASSQLGGADNSPLHF. CDR3 DNA sequence: TGTGCCAGCAGCCAATTAGGGGGGGCGGATAATTCACCCCTCCACTTT. The chain couples TRBV14 to TRBJ1-6; D is possibly TRBD1 (6 bases). Trimming shortened V by 2 bases and J by 5 bases, and 13 bases separated the two germline ends. Germline values: CDR1 SGHDN, CDR2 FVKESK. This CDR3 region has 16 residues.

The chain recombines TRBV5-8 with TRBJ2-6, with D perhaps being TRBD1 or TRBD2 (5 bases each). The V gene lost 8 bases and the J gene lost 0 bases, with 21 bases spanning the gap. Germline CDR1 reads SGHTS; CDR2 reads YDEGEE. The CDR3 contains 18 residues. CDR3 sequence (DNA): TGTGCCAGTAGCGCTAGACAGAAGATTAGCTCTGGGGCCAACGTCCTGACTTTC. This encodes CASSARQKISSGANVLTF.

The J gene is TRBJ2-7, the V gene TRBV6-1, with 8 bases identical to TRBD2. V lost 7 bases and J lost 1; bases outside the gene matches: 6. The germline V gene encodes CDR1 MNHNS and CDR2 SASEGT. The CDR3 covers 14 residues. The CDR3 bases are TGTGCCAGCAAGCTTAGCGGGGCGTCCTACGAGCAGTACTTC. Its protein is CASKLSGASYEQYF.

The CDR3 nucleotides read TGTGCCAGCAGCCAAGAGATGAGGATACGGTATGGCTACACCTTC. It is translated as CASSQEMRIRYGYTF. The V gene is TRBV14, the J gene TRBJ1-2; D call uncertain. Germline CDR1 reads SGHDN; CDR2 reads FVKESK. The CDR3 totals 15 residues. V dropped 0 bases and J dropped 5 bases, with 13 bases sitting between them.